One and the same sample provided the 26 T cell receptor beta chains below, sequenced in a study of glioma-infiltrating T cells. Amplification of TCR alpha and beta CDR3 regions from RNA used iRepertoire nested multiplex PCR. TCRdb independently ran MiXCR on the multiplex PCR reads; one entry per CDR3 protein. There are around 190,000 distinct CDR3 sequences in the sample; over 30% occur only once, and just over 20% lies in the top ten. The sample was glioma tissue, nonneoplastic brain tissue, or PBMCs (not recorded which). All receptors come from a human donor with low-grade glioma or glioblastoma, undergoing nonglioma brain surgery, or in good health (not recorded which).

Turning to this clonotype: Just one base apart from a much larger clone, this may be a read error. The V gene is TRBV4-3, the J gene TRBJ1-2, with 8 bases fitting TRBD1. Germline V gene data show CDR1 as LGHNA and CDR2 as YSLEER. V lost 4 bases, J lost 13 bases, and 8 bases stayed unmatched. The CDR3 runs 12 residues. The CDR3, as DNA: TGCGCCAGCAGCCGCCCGGACAGGGACTTCACCTTC. Its translation: CASSRPDRDFTF.

V gene TRBV19 combines with J gene TRBJ2-5, with D perhaps matching TRBD1 (6 bases). The CDR3 extends over 15 amino acids. The V gene's germline CDR1 is LNHDA and CDR2 SQIVND (reference sequence). With 5 bases removed from V and 0 bases from J, the gap between germline ends came to 13 bases. CDR3 bases: TGTGCCAGTAGTCTGGGACACACGTACCAAGAGACCCAGTACTTC. Translated, it gives CASSLGHTYQETQYF.

The rearrangement uses TRBV5-1 and TRBJ2-1; 8 nucleotides agree with TRBD2. V lost 8 bases to trimming and J lost 0 bases; unmatched junction nucleotides: 10. Looked up from germline, CDR1 is SGHRS and CDR2 is YFSETQ. The CDR3 loop spans 16 amino acids. CDR3: CARSTQAGVSYNEQFF. CDR3 DNA sequence: TGCGCCAGAAGCACCCAAGCGGGAGTCTCCTACAATGAGCAGTTCTTC. The whole variable domain, filled in from reference TRBV5-1 and TRBJ2-1, reads KAGVTQTPRYLIKTRGQQVTLSCSPISGHRSVSWYQQTPGQGLQFLFEYFSETQRNKGNFPGRFSGRQFSNSRSEMNVSTLELGDSALYLCARSTQAGVSYNEQFFGPGTRLTVL.

To note about this clonotype: Given a much more abundant clone one base away, this may be a read error. The chain recombines TRBV10-3 with TRBJ2-1; D may be TRBD2 (5 bases). The CDR3 length is 14 residues. Germline V gene sequence: CDR1 ENHRY, CDR2 SYGVKD. Trimming took off 6 bases at V and 6 bases at J, with 15 bases between the two ends. CDR3 protein: CAISPGNSVNEQFF. The CDR3 DNA sequence: TGTGCCATCAGCCCCGGGAATAGCGTCAATGAGCAGTTCTTC.

In this sample, this clonotype turned up many times. The chain recombines TRBV27 with TRBJ2-7, with D maybe TRBD1 (7 bases). With 6 bases removed from V and 1 base from J, the gap between germline ends came to 10 bases. Germline V gene lookup returns CDR1 MNHEY and CDR2 SMNVEV (reference sequence). CDR3 length equals 13 residues. This chain's CDR3 is CASSRGRSYEQYF. DNA of the CDR3: TGTGCCAGCAGCAGGGGGAGGTCCTACGAGCAGTACTTC.

This clonotype has at least ten counts. The rearrangement uses TRBV27 and TRBJ2-1; D unresolved. V was shortened by 4 bases and J by 1 base, with 14 bases between the two germline ends. CDR3 size: 16 residues. Germline lookup yields CDR1 MNHEY and CDR2 SMNVEV (reference sequence). The CDR3 reads CASSSPRRLSYNEQFF. In nucleotides, the CDR3 is TGTGCCAGCAGTTCTCCTCGCCGGCTTTCCTACAATGAGCAGTTCTTC.

The sample holds a few counts of this clonotype. The chain links TRBV19 to TRBJ2-1; 11 nucleotides line up with TRBD2. The length of the CDR3 is 12 residues. The V gene end was trimmed by 4 bases and the J gene end by 15 bases; junction bases not matched to a gene: 5. From germline, CDR1 is LNHDA and CDR2 SQIVND (reference sequence). For the CDR3, the DNA is TGTGCCAGTAGTAAACTAGCGGGAGATCCGTTCTTC. Protein: CASSKLAGDPFF.

This clonotype was observed at least ten times. The rearrangement uses TRBV4-2 and TRBJ2-3; D is ambiguous. CDR3 size: 13 residues. Germline assignment: CDR1 LGHNA and CDR2 YNFKEQ. Trimming removed 3 bases at V and 4 bases at J, with 8 bases between. The CDR3 sequence is CASSHGRPDTQYF. CDR3 coding DNA: TGTGCCAGCAGCCATGGACGCCCAGATACGCAGTATTTT.

In its sample, this clonotype was seen many times. V is TRBV7-2 and J is TRBJ2-3, with D possibly called TRBD1 or TRBD2 (5 bases each). This CDR3 has 13 residues. Germline CDR1 reads SGHTA; CDR2 reads FQGNSA. V lost 0 bases and J 13 bases, leaving 14 bases between the germline ends. The CDR3 here is CASSLALGREKYF. As DNA, the CDR3 is TGTGCCAGCAGCTTAGCGCTGGGCAGGGAGAAGTATTTT.

Many counts were recorded for this clonotype. The J gene is TRBJ1-2, the V gene TRBV14, with TRBD1 matching over 7 bases. Germline V gene sequence: CDR1 SGHDN, CDR2 FVKESK. The junction had 6 bases not matched to a gene; V was cut back by 4 bases and J by 4 bases. This CDR3 is built from 14 residues. The CDR3: CASSPRTGTYGYTF. Written as DNA, the CDR3 is TGTGCCAGCAGCCCGAGGACAGGCACCTATGGCTACACCTTC.

This clonotype occurred many times. In nucleotides, the CDR3 is TGTGCCAGCAGCCCCGACAGGAGCGAGCAGTACTTC. As protein: CASSPDRSEQYF. This rearrangement joins TRBV6-1 to TRBJ2-7; possible D gene TRBD1, 6 bases. Germline V gene data show CDR1 as MNHNS and CDR2 as SASEGT. This CDR3 is 12 amino acids long. Trimming stripped 6 bases from V and 6 bases from J, with 12 bases between.

The chain is built from TRBV14 and TRBJ2-5; maybe TRBD2 (5 bases). The CDR3 is 17 residues long. V gave up 1 base and J gave up 3 bases, with 18 bases separating them. CDR1 is SGHDN, CDR2 FVKESK, per germline. The CDR3 DNA reads TGTGCCAGCAGCCAAGTTTTTACGGGATTAAGGAAAGAGACCCAGTACTTC. It specifies CASSQVFTGLRKETQYF.

This clonotype was recorded at least ten times. The rearrangement links TRBV2 to TRBJ1-4; no clear D gene. There are 11 residues in the CDR3. V shed 10 bases and J shed 4 bases, with 7 bases lying between them. The germline gives CDR1 SNHLY, CDR2 FYNNEI. The CDR3 DNA sequence: TGTGCCAAGCGGCATAATGAAAAACTGTTTTTT. The encoded protein is CAKRHNEKLFF.

The table lists this clonotype with many counts. The DNA of the CDR3 is TGCAGCGTTGAAGTGTTGGACAGGGGGCGCGGCTATGGCTACACCTTC. Amino acid sequence: CSVEVLDRGRGYGYTF. The chain uses TRBV29-1 and TRBJ1-2, with TRBD1 matching over 11 bases. V lost 1 base and J lost 4; bases outside the gene matches: 8. The V gene's germline CDR1 is SQVTM and CDR2 ANQGSEA. This CDR3 spans 16 amino acids.

By its share, this clonotype is medium-sized (0.01 to 0.1%). The chain couples TRBV27 to TRBJ2-7; maybe TRBD1 (5 bases). The V end was cut by 2 bases, the J end by 3 bases, with 11 bases between. The CDR3 extends over 14 amino acids. Germline CDR1 and CDR2: MNHEY and SMNVEV (reference sequence). This chain's CDR3 is CASSLQGSLYEQYF. The CDR3 bases are TGTGCCAGCAGTTTACAGGGCAGCCTCTACGAGCAGTACTTC.

This clonotype was detected ten times or more. In DNA, the CDR3 is TGCAGTGCTCCCGACAGGGTGACTTATGGCTACACCTTC. Protein: CSAPDRVTYGYTF. This chain connects TRBV20-1 to TRBJ1-2; 7 positions agree with TRBD1. With V trimmed by 5 bases and J by 5 bases, 8 bases remained unmatched. The CDR3 runs to 13 residues. Germline CDR1 DFQATT, CDR2 SNEGSKA (reference sequence).

This clonotype was observed at least ten times. The chain has TRBV6-2 or TRBV6-3 and TRBJ1-1; perhaps TRBD1 as D (6 bases). Germline-derived CDR1 and CDR2 are MNHEY and SVGEGT. Trimming cost V 6 bases and J 1 base, with 9 bases left between them. The CDR3 is 13 amino acids. This CDR3 is CASSQQGNTEAFF. CDR3 DNA sequence: TGTGCCAGCAGCCAACAGGGGAACACTGAAGCTTTCTTT.

This clonotype was seen many times. CDR3 nucleotides: TGCAGTGCCACGGGACCGAATAGGGCTAATGAGCAGTTCTTC. Amino acid sequence: CSATGPNRANEQFF. This chain connects TRBV20-1 to TRBJ2-1; TRBD1 or TRBD2 may be the D gene (5 bases each). V shed 6 bases and J shed 7 bases, with 19 bases lying between them. The CDR3 runs to 14 residues. The germline CDR1 and CDR2 sequences are DFQATT and SNEGSKA (reference sequence).

This clonotype has ten or more counts. V usage is TRBV29-1 and J usage is TRBJ2-7, with 12 bases that match TRBD2. Germline CDR1 reads SQVTM; CDR2 reads ANQGSEA. CDR3 length equals 14 residues. V was clipped by 6 bases and J by 2 bases; unmatched bases: 5. The CDR3 spells CSVASGRAAYEQYF. DNA of the CDR3: TGCAGCGTCGCTAGCGGGAGGGCGGCCTACGAGCAGTACTTC.

With regard to this clonotype: The CDR3 does not close with the conserved phenylalanine or tryptophan, likely indicating a read error. The chain recombines TRBV18 with TRBJ1-1, with a weak D call TRBD1 (5 bases). Trimming shortened V by 6 bases and J by 1 base, and 9 bases separated the two germline ends. From germline, CDR1 is KGHSH and CDR2 LQKENI. This CDR3 is built from 13 residues. The CDR3 sequence is CASSPTGNTEAFL. The CDR3 DNA reads as TGTGCCAGCTCGCCTACAGGGAACACTGAAGCTTTCCTT.

The table lists this clonotype with a few counts. The rearrangement joins TRBV2 to TRBJ2-7; TRBD1 or TRBD2 may be the D gene (5 bases each). Trimming cost V 0 bases and J 2 bases, with 14 bases left between them. The CDR3 is 16 amino acids. Germline V gene lookup returns CDR1 SNHLY and CDR2 FYNNEI. CDR3 bases: TGTGCCAGCAGTGAAGCGCCCGGGACGGTCCCCTACGAGCAGTACTTC. Protein: CASSEAPGTVPYEQYF.

A remark on this clonotype: With a much larger clone just one base away, this may be a read error. This chain links TRBV3-1 with TRBJ2-1, with 7 bases aligning to TRBD2. Trimming at V came to 5 bases and at J to 13 bases, leaving 20 bases not matched to a gene. CDR1 is LGHDT, CDR2 YNNKEL, per germline (reference sequence). This CDR3 has 16 amino acids. In DNA form, the CDR3 reads TGTGCCAGCAGCTTAGCGGAGCGGGGACTACAAGAGACCCAGTTCTTC. It codes for CASSLAERGLQETQFF.

Of note for this clonotype: A much bigger clone sits one base away, suggesting this may be a read error. The chain carries TRBV12-3 or TRBV12-4 and TRBJ2-7; possible D gene TRBD1, 5 bases. V was shortened by 5 bases and J by 3 bases, with 14 bases between the two germline ends. This CDR3 is 14 amino acids long. CDR3 DNA: TGTGCCAGCAGTCTACGGACATACCTCTACGAGCAGTACTTC. Translating gives CASSLRTYLYEQYF.

This clonotype has a count of ten or more. The rearrangement joins TRBV4-2 to TRBJ1-5; no reliable D call. The CDR3 sequence is 19 residues long. Germline lookup yields CDR1 LGHNA and CDR2 YNFKEQ. V was pared by 0 bases and J by 3 bases, with 21 bases between. CDR3 protein: CASSQDPDRVHGDNQPQHF. CDR3 coding DNA: TGTGCCAGCAGCCAAGACCCGGATCGGGTCCATGGCGACAATCAGCCCCAGCATTTT.

This clonotype was recorded only once. One end of the junction varies from germline; a read error may be responsible. This chain connects TRBV4-1 to TRBJ2-7; the match to TRBD2 covers 7 bases. The germline CDR1 and CDR2 sequences are MGHRA and YSYEKL. The CDR3 spans 14 residues. This CDR3 is CASSQSRGDYEKYF. The CDR3 coding sequence is TGCGCCAGCAGCCAGTCTCGGGGGGACTACGAGAAGTACTTC.

This clonotype was picked up many times. V is TRBV28 and J is TRBJ2-7, with TRBD1 identical over 8 bases. The J segment lost 0 bases and the V segment lost 8 bases, leaving 9 bases of the junction unmatched. The CDR3 consists of 15 residues. CDR1 and CDR2 (germline): MDHEN, SYDVKM. CDR3 coding DNA: TGTGCCAGCCTACCCTGGACAGGGAGCTCCTACGAGCAGTACTTC. Protein sequence: CASLPWTGSSYEQYF.